The T cell receptor beta chain described here comes from a study of cytomegalovirus exposure and HLA in healthy donors. This clone was counted only a few times. Its antigen is unknown. PCR amplification relied on 60 Vbeta primers (plus 13 Jbeta primers). Produced via immunoSEQ multiplex PCR; TCRdb's table is partial and in-frame only. The sample lists more than 130,000 clones; approximately 80% were seen once. The length of the CDR3 is 17 residues. Trimming removed 5 bases at V and 2 bases at J, with 19 bases between. From germline, CDR1 is MDHEN and CDR2 SYDVKM. Study results and caveats: Being indistinguishable, some V segments were excluded, TRBV6-2 and TRBV6-3 among them.

Sequenced material: PBMCs. This rearrangement joins TRBV28 to TRBJ1-5; the D gene is possibly TRBD1 (6 bases). The clonotype was recovered from a woman between 50 and 59 years old in good health and CMV-seronegative. The CDR3 bases are TGTGCCAGCAGTCCATCTCAGGGGATTGGTGGCAATCAGCCCCAGCATTTT. It yields the protein CASSPSQGIGGNQPQHF.